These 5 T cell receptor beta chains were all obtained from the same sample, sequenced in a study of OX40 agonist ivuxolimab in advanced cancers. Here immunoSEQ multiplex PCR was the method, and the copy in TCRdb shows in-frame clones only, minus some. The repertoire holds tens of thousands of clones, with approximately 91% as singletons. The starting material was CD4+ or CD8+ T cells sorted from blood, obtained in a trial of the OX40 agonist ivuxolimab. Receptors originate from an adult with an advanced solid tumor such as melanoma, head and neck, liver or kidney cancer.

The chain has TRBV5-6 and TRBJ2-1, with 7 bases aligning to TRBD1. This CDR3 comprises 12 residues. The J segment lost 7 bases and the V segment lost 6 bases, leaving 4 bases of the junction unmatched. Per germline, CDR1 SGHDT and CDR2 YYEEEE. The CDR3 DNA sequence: TGTGCCAGCACATCAGGGGGAAATGAGCAGTTCTTC. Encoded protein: CASTSGGNEQFF.

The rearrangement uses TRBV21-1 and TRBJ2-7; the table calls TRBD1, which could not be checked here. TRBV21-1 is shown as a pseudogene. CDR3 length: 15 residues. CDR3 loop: CASSARTGLLYEQYF. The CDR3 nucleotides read TGTGCCAGCAGCGCCCGGACAGGGTTGCTGTACGAGCAGTACTTC.

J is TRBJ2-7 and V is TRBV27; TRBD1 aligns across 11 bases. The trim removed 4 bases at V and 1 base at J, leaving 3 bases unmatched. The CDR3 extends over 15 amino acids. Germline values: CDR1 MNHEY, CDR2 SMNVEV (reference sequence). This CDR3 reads CASSWTGGESYEQYF. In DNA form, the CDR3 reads TGTGCCAGCAGTTGGACAGGGGGCGAGTCCTACGAGCAGTACTTC.

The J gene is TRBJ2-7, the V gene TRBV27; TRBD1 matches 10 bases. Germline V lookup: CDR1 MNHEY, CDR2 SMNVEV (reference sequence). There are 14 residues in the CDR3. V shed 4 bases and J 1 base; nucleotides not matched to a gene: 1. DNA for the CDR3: TGTGCCAGCAGTTGGGACAGGGGATCCTACGAGCAGTACTTC. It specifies CASSWDRGSYEQYF.

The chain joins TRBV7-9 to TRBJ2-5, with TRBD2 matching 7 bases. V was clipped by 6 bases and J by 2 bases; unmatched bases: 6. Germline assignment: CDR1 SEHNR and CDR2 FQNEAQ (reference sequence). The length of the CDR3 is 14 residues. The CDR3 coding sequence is TGTGCCAGCAGATCCGGGACTACTCAAGAGACCCAGTACTTC. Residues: CASRSGTTQETQYF.